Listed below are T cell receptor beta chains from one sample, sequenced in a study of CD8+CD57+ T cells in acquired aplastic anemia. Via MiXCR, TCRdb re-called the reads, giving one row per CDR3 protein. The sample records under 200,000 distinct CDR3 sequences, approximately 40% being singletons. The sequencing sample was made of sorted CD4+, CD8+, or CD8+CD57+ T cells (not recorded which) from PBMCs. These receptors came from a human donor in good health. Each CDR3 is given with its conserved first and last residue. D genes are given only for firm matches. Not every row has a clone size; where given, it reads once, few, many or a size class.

CASSLVQGGLGNTEAFF,TGTGCCAGCAGCTTAGTACAGGGGGGCCTCGGGAACACTGAAGCTTTCTTT,TRBV11-2,TRBJ1-1,TRBD1,many
CASRPDRGGREKLFF,TGTGCCAGTAGACCCGACAGGGGCGGTCGTGAAAAACTGTTTTTT,TRBV19,TRBJ1-4,TRBD1,-
CASSLANTGELFF,TGTGCCAGCAGTCTGGCCAACACCGGGGAGCTGTTTTTT,TRBV27,TRBJ2-2,-,-
CASSPSGTGLLEQYF,TGTGCCAGCAGCCCTTCCGGGACAGGGCTTCTCGAGCAGTACTTC,TRBV5-8,TRBJ2-7,TRBD1,-
CASSKMGNYEQYF,TGTGCCAGTAGTAAGATGGGGAACTACGAGCAGTACTTC,TRBV19,TRBJ2-7,-,-
CASSFSTDTEAFF,TGTGCCAGCAGCTTTTCGACAGACACTGAAGCTTTCTTT,TRBV5-5,TRBJ1-1,-,once
CASSLEAAHQETQYF,TGTGCCAGCAGCTTAGAAGCGGCCCACCAAGAGACCCAGTACTTC,TRBV7-6,TRBJ2-5,-,-
CSALGEWETQYF,TGCAGCGCCCTGGGGGAGTGGGAGACCCAGTACTTC,TRBV29-1,TRBJ2-5,-,few
CATRQGSEQYF,TGTGCCACCCGACAGGGATCCGAGCAGTACTTC,TRBV10-3,TRBJ2-7,TRBD1,once
CASSQLSGVRSGNTIYF,TGTGCCAGCAGTCAGTTGTCTGGGGTCCGCTCTGGAAACACCATATATTTT,TRBV14,TRBJ1-3,-,-
CAISGQGAGNTEAFF,TGTGCCATCAGTGGACAGGGTGCGGGAAACACTGAAGCTTTCTTT,TRBV10-3,TRBJ1-1,TRBD1,-
CATRTRGGNYGYTF,TGTGCCACCAGAACCCGGGGAGGGAACTATGGCTACACCTTC,TRBV15,TRBJ1-2,-,-
CASSQDEQGDQPQHF,TGTGCCAGCAGCCAAGATGAACAGGGGGATCAGCCCCAGCATTTT,TRBV4-2,TRBJ1-5,TRBD1,many
CASSPKKGAHHF,TGTGCCAGCAGTCCCAAGAAGGGGGCCCACCACTTT,TRBV12-3/TRBV12-4,TRBJ1-6,TRBD1,many
CASRTTGTNEKLFF,TGTGCCAGCAGGACCACAGGCACTAATGAAAAACTGTTTTTT,TRBV2,TRBJ1-4,-,-
CSVDSNLEYQETQYF,TGCAGCGTCGACTCTAATCTCGAGTACCAAGAGACCCAGTACTTC,TRBV29-1,TRBJ2-5,-,-
CASSGASSGANVLTF,TGTGCCAGCAGTGGGGCTAGCTCTGGGGCCAACGTCCTGACTTTC,TRBV25-1,TRBJ2-6,-,few
CASSTAQDYGYTF,TGTGCCAGTAGTACGGCTCAAGATTATGGCTACACCTTC,TRBV19,TRBJ1-2,-,many
CASNKDRVTYEQYF,TGTGCCAGCAATAAGGACAGGGTAACCTACGAGCAGTACTTC,TRBV6-1,TRBJ2-7,TRBD1,-
CATSRDSGARAFF,TGTGCCACCAGCAGAGATTCGGGGGCACGAGCTTTCTTT,TRBV15,TRBJ1-1,-,many
CSAPQKSGQNTGELFF,TGCAGTGCCCCCCAAAAGTCCGGTCAGAACACCGGGGAGCTGTTTTTT,TRBV20-1,TRBJ2-2,-,-
CSAIQGGSDTQYF,TGCAGTGCTATACAGGGGGGTTCGGATACGCAGTATTTT,TRBV20-1,TRBJ2-3,TRBD1,many
CASSLQPSGSDNEQFF,TGCGCCAGCAGCCTCCAACCGAGCGGGAGCGACAATGAGCAGTTCTTC,TRBV5-1,TRBJ2-1,TRBD2,many
CAISAGDQPQHF,TGTGCCATCAGTGCGGGGGATCAGCCCCAGCATTTT,TRBV10-3,TRBJ1-5,-,few
CATSSQGATEQYF,TGTGCCACCAGCAGCCAGGGGGCAACCGAGCAGTACTTC,TRBV15,TRBJ2-7,TRBD1,once
CASSWTGLVSPLHF,TGTGCCAGCAGTTGGACAGGGTTAGTTTCACCCCTCCACTTT,TRBV27,TRBJ1-6,TRBD1,many
CASSYSWLAGEQYF,TGTGCCAGCAGTTACTCGTGGCTAGCGGGCGAGCAGTACTTC,TRBV6-5,TRBJ2-7,TRBD2,many
CSAHGQGLYEQYF,TGCAGTGCTCATGGACAGGGCCTCTACGAGCAGTACTTC,TRBV20-1,TRBJ2-7,TRBD1,-
CASGLRGGTTNEKLFF,TGTGCTAGTGGTTTGAGGGGAGGCACAACTAATGAAAAACTGTTTTTT,TRBV12-5,TRBJ1-4,-,few
CASSQTDRASYNSPLHF,TGCGCCAGCAGCCAAACAGACAGGGCGTCCTATAATTCACCCCTCCACTTT,TRBV4-1,TRBJ1-6,TRBD1,-
CSAYKSMSYEQYF,TGCAGTGCGTACAAGTCCATGTCGTACGAGCAGTACTTC,TRBV29-1,TRBJ2-7,-,-
CATSDRTSTDEQFF,TGTGCCACCAGTGATCGGACTAGTACTGATGAGCAGTTCTTC,TRBV24-1,TRBJ2-1,TRBD2,-
CASSKTADTQYF,TGTGCCAGCAGTAAGACAGCAGATACGCAGTATTTT,TRBV6-2/TRBV6-3,TRBJ2-3,-,few
CASRKAGANTGELFF,TGTGCCAGCAGAAAGGCAGGCGCGAACACCGGGGAGCTGTTTTTT,TRBV12-3/TRBV12-4,TRBJ2-2,-,-
CAISEGAVDTQYF,TGTGCCATCAGTGAAGGAGCGGTAGATACGCAGTATTTC,TRBV10-3,TRBJ2-3,-,-
CSARLAGREDTQYF,TGCAGTGCTAGACTAGCGGGGAGGGAAGATACGCAGTATTTT,TRBV20-1,TRBJ2-3,TRBD2,-
CASSLSRGSVTQYF,TGTGCCAGCAGTTTATCAAGGGGTTCAGTGACCCAGTACTTC,TRBV7-2,TRBJ2-5,-,-
CASSIRVARRLNNSPLHF,TGTGCCAGTAGTATTAGGGTTGCGAGACGGCTCAATAATTCACCCCTCCACTTT,TRBV19,TRBJ1-6,-,many
CASSGEPYTDTQYF,TGTGCCAGCAGTGGGGAGCCGTACACAGATACGCAGTATTTT,TRBV28,TRBJ2-3,-,-
CASRDLAGGPYNEQFF,TGCGCCAGCAGAGATCTCGCGGGAGGGCCTTACAATGAGCAGTTCTTC,TRBV4-3,TRBJ2-1,TRBD2,-
CSVGDFQETQYF,TGCAGCGTTGGCGACTTCCAAGAGACCCAGTACTTC,TRBV29-1,TRBJ2-5,-,-
CAISEAEGEQFF,TGTGCCATCAGTGAGGCAGAGGGTGAGCAGTTCTTC,TRBV10-3,TRBJ2-1,-,-
CSVEGDRGRAETQYF,TGCAGCGTTGAGGGGGACAGGGGGCGCGCGGAGACCCAGTACTTC,TRBV29-1,TRBJ2-5,TRBD1,few
CASSSTNLSPLHF,TGTGCCAGCAGCTCGACAAATCTCTCACCCCTCCACTTT,TRBV6-1,TRBJ1-6,-,many
CASSPSGGRGYNEQFF,TGTGCCAGCAGCCCCTCTGGGGGCCGAGGGTACAATGAGCAGTTCTTC,TRBV11-2,TRBJ2-1,-,-
CASSQGSPALAQPQHF,TGTGCCAGCAGCCAAGGAAGTCCGGCCCTCGCTCAGCCCCAGCATTTT,TRBV3-1,TRBJ1-5,-,-
CSARMPTQETQYF,TGCAGTGCTAGAATGCCAACCCAAGAGACCCAGTACTTC,TRBV20-1,TRBJ2-5,-,-
CASSIAQLYGYTF,TGTGCCAGTAGTATAGCACAGCTCTATGGCTACACCTTC,TRBV19,TRBJ1-2,-,-
CASSLSTEAFF,TGTGCCAGCAGCTTATCCACTGAAGCTTTCTTT,TRBV13,TRBJ1-1,-,many
CASSVTGNTIYF,TGTGCCAGCAGCGTAACAGGAAACACCATATATTTT,TRBV9,TRBJ1-3,-,-
CASSSRAAGSYEQYF,TGCGCCAGCAGTTCGAGGGCAGCGGGAAGCTACGAGCAGTACTTC,TRBV10-2,TRBJ2-7,TRBD2,-
CASIFLGEAFF,TGCGCCAGCATCTTCTTGGGGGAAGCTTTCTTT,TRBV5-1,TRBJ1-1,-,-
CATSDPGTMGHNEQFF,TGTGCCACCAGTGATCCCGGGACTATGGGCCACAATGAGCAGTTCTTC,TRBV24-1,TRBJ2-1,TRBD2,-
CASSQDPDEQYF,TGCGCCAGCAGCCAAGACCCTGACGAGCAGTACTTC,TRBV4-1,TRBJ2-7,-,-
CASLTRTGTYGYTF,TGTGCCAGCTTGACCCGGACAGGGACCTATGGCTACACCTTC,TRBV2,TRBJ1-2,TRBD1,-
CASSLGRASYEQYF,TGTGCCAGCAGCTTAGGTCGGGCCAGCTACGAGCAGTACTTC,TRBV11-3,TRBJ2-7,-,many
CASRSGQGQYEQYF,TGTGCCAGCAGATCGGGACAGGGTCAATACGAGCAGTACTTC,TRBV6-1,TRBJ2-7,TRBD1,many
CATSRGGTSGDYYGYTF,TGTGCCACCAGCAGAGGTGGGACTAGCGGGGATTACTATGGCTACACCTTC,TRBV15,TRBJ1-2,-,once
CATSDSGGFAYNEQFF,TGTGCCACCAGTGATTCAGGGGGATTTGCCTACAATGAGCAGTTCTTC,TRBV24-1,TRBJ2-1,TRBD1,-